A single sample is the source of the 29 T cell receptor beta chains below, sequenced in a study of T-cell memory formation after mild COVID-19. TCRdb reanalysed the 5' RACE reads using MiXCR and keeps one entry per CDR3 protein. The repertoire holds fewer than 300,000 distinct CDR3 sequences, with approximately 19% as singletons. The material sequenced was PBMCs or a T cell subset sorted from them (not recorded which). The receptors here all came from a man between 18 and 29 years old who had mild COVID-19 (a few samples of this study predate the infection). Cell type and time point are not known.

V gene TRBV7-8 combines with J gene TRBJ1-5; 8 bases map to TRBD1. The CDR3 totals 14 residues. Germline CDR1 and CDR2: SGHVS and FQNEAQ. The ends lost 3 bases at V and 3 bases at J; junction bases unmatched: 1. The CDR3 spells CASSLTGDNQPQHF. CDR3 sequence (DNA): TGTGCCAGCAGCTTGACAGGGGACAATCAGCCCCAGCATTTT.

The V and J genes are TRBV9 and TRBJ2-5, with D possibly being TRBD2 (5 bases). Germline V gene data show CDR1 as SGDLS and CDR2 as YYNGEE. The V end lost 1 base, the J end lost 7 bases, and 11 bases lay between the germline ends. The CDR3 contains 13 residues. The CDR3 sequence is CASSVTDFGTQYF. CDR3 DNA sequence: TGTGCCAGCAGCGTAACGGACTTTGGGACCCAGTACTTC.

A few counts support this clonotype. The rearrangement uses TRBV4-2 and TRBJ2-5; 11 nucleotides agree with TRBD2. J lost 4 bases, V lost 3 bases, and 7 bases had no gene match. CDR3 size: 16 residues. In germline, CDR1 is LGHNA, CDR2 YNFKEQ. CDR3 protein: CASSQASGGRGETQYF. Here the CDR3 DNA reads TGTGCCAGCAGCCAGGCTAGCGGGGGGCGGGGAGAGACCCAGTACTTC.

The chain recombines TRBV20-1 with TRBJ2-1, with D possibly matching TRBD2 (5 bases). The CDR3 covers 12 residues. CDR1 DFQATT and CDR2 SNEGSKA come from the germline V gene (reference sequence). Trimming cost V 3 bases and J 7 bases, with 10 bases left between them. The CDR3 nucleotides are TGCAGTGCTAGGAGGGATCGGAATGAGCAGTTCTTC. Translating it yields CSARRDRNEQFF.

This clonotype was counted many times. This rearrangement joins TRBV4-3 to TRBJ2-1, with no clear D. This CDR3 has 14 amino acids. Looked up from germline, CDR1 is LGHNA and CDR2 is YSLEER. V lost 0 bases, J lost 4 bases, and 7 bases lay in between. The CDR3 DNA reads TGCGCCAGCAGCCAAGAGGAACAGTACAATGAGCAGTTCTTC. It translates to CASSQEEQYNEQFF.

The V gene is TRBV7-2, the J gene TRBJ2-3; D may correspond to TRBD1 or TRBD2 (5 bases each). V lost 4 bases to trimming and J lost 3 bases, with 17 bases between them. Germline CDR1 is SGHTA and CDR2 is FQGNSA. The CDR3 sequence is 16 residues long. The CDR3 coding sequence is TGTGCCAGCAGCTCCGGGACCCTACCTTGGACAGATACGCAGTATTTT. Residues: CASSSGTLPWTDTQYF.

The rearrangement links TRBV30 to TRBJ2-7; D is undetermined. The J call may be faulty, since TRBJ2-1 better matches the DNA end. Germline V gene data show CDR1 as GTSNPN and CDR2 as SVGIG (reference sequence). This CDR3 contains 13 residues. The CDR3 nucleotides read TGTGCCTGGAGTGTACGATTAGCCAACGAGCAGTTCTTC. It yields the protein CAWSVRLANEQFF.

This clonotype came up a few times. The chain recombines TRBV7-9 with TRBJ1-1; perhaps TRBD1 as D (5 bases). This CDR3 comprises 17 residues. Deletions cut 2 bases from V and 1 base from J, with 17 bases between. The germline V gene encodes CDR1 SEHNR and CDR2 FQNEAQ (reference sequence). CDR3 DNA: TGTGCCAGCAGCTTACGGGCTTGGGCAGGGTCGAACACTGAAGCTTTCTTT. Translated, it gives CASSLRAWAGSNTEAFF.

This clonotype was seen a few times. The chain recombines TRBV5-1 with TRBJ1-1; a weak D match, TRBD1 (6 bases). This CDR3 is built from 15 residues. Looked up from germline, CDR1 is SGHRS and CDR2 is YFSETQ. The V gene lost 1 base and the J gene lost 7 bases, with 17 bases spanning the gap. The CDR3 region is CASSLWGGASNEAFF. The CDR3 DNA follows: TGCGCCAGCAGCTTGTGGGGGGGGGCGTCCAATGAAGCTTTCTTT.

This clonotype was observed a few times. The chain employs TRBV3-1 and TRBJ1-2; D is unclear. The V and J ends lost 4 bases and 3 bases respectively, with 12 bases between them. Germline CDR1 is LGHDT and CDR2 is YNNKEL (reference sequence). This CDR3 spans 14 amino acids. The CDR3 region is CASSRREVDYGYTF. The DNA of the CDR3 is TGTGCCAGCAGCCGCCGAGAGGTAGACTATGGCTACACCTTC.

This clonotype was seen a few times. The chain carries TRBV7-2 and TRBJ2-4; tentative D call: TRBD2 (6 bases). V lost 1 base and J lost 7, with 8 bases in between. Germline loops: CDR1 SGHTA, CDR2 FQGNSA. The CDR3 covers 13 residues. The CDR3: CASSLVGGNIQYF. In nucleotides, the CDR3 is TGTGCCAGCAGCTTAGTGGGGGGTAACATTCAGTACTTC.

The DNA for the CDR3 is TGTGCCAGCAGCCAAGCTAAGGCGGTCGCGAACTATGGCTACACCTTC. It yields the protein CASSQAKAVANYGYTF. This chain links TRBV4-2 with TRBJ1-2; D remains unclear. Germline-derived CDR1 and CDR2 are LGHNA and YNFKEQ. V was cut by 1 base and J by 2 bases, with 14 bases left in between. This CDR3 comprises 16 residues.

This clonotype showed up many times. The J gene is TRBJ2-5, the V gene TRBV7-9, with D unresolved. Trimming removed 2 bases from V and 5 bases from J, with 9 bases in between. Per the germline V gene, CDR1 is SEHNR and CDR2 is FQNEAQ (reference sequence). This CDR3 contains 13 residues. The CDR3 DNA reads TGTGCCAGCAGCTTATTAAGTGGGGAGACCCAGTACTTC. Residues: CASSLLSGETQYF.

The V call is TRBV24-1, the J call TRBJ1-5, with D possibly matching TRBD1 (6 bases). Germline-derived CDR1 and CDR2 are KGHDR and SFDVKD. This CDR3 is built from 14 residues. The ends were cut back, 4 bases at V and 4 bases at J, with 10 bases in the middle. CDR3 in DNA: TGTGCCACCAGTGACAGGGGAGGGAATCAGCCCCAGCATTTT. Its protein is CATSDRGGNQPQHF.

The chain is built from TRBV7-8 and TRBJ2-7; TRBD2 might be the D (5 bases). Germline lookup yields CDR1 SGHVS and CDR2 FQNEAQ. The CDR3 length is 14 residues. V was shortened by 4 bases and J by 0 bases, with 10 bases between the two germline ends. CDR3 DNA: TGTGCCAGCAGCTCTGTCGGGGACTCCTACGAGCAGTACGTC. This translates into CASSSVGDSYEQYV.

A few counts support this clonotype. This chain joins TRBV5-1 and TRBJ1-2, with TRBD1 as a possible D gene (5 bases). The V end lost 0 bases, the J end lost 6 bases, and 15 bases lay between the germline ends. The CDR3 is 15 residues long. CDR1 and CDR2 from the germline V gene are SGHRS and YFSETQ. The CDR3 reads CASSLDPGRIHGYTF. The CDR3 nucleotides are TGCGCCAGCAGCTTGGATCCAGGGCGGATTCATGGCTACACCTTC.

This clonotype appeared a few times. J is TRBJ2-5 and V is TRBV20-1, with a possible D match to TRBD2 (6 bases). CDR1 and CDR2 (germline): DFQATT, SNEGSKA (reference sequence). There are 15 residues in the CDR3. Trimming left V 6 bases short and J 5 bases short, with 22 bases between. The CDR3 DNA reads TGCAGTGCGTCCGGGGGTAATGTTCGGTCGGAGACCCAGTACTTC. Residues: CSASGGNVRSETQYF.

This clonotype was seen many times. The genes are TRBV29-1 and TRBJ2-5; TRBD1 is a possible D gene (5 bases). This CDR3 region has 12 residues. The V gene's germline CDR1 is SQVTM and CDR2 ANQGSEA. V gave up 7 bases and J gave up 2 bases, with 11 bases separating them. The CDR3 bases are TGCAGCGCTGGCAGACAGCAAGAGACCCAGTACTTC. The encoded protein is CSAGRQQETQYF.

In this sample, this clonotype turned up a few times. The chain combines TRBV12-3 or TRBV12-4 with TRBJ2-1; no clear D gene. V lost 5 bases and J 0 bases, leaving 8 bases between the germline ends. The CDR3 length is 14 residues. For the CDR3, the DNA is TGTGCCAGCAGTAGAGGCGTCTCCTACAATGAGCAGTTCTTC. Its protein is CASSRGVSYNEQFF.

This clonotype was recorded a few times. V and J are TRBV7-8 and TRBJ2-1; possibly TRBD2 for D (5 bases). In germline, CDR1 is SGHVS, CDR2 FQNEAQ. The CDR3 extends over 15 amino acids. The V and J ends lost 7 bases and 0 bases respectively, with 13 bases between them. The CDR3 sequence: CASTAEDPSYNEQFF. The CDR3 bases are TGTGCCAGCACGGCGGAGGATCCCTCCTACAATGAGCAGTTCTTC.

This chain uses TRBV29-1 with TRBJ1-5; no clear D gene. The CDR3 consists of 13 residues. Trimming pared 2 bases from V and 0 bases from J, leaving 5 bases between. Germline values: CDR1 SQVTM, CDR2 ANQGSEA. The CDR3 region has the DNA TGCAGCGTTGAAACAGATAGCAATCAGCCCCAGCATTTT. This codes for CSVETDSNQPQHF.

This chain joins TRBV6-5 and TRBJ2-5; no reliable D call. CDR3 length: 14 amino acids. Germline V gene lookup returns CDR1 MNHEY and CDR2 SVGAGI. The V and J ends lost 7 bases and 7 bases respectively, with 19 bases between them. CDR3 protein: CASTQAARPVTQYF. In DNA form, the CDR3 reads TGTGCCAGCACCCAGGCGGCCCGGCCGGTGACCCAGTACTTC.

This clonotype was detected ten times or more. CDR3 DNA sequence: TGTGCCAGCAGCTTACTCGCAGGCATGAACACCGGGGAGCTGTTTTTT. This gives the protein CASSLLAGMNTGELFF. The chain couples TRBV7-3 to TRBJ2-2; D unresolved. Germline CDR1 reads SGHTA; CDR2 reads FQGTGA. Trimming removed 2 bases at V and 1 base at J, with 11 bases between. The CDR3 has 16 residues.

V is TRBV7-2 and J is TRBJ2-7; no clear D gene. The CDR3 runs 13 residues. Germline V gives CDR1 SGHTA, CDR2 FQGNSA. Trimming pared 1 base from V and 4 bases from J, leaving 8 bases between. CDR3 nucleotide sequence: TGTGCCAGCAGCTTAGAGACTGGGTACGAGCAGTACGTC. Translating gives CASSLETGYEQYV.

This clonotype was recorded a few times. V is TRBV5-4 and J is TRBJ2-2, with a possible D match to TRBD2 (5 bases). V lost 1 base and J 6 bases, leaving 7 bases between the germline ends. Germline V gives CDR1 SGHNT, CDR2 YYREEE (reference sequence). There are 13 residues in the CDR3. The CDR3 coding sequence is TGTGCCAGCAGCTTGCGGGAACCCGGGGAGCTGTTTTTT. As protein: CASSLREPGELFF.

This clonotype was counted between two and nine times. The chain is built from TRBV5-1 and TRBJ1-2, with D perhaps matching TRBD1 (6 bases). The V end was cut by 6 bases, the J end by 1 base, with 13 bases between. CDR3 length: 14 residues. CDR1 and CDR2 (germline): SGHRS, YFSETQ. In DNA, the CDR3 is TGCGCCAGCAATACAGGGTCACTTAACTATGGCTACACCTTC. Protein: CASNTGSLNYGYTF. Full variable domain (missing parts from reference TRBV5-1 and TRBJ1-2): KAGVTQTPRYLIKTRGQQVTLSCSPISGHRSVSWYQQTPGQGLQFLFEYFSETQRNKGNFPGRFSGRQFSNSRSEMNVSTLELGDSALYLCASNTGSLNYGYTFGSGTRLTVV.

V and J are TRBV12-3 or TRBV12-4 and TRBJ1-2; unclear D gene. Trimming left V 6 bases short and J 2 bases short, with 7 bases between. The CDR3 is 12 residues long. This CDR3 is CASRPRNYGYTF. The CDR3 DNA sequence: TGTGCCAGCAGGCCCCGAAACTATGGCTACACCTTC.

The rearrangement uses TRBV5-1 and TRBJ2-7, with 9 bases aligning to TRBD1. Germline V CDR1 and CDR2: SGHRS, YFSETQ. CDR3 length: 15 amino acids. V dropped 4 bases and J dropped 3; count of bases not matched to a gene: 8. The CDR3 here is CASSPPGQGVYEQYF. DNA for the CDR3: TGCGCCAGCAGCCCTCCGGGACAGGGAGTCTACGAGCAGTACTTC.

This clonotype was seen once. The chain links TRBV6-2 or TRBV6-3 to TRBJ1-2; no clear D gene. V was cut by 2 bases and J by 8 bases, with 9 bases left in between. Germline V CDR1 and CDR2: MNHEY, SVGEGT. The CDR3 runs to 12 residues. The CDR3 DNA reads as TGTGCCAGCAGTTACGACGCCGCCGGCTACACCTTC. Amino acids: CASSYDAAGYTF.